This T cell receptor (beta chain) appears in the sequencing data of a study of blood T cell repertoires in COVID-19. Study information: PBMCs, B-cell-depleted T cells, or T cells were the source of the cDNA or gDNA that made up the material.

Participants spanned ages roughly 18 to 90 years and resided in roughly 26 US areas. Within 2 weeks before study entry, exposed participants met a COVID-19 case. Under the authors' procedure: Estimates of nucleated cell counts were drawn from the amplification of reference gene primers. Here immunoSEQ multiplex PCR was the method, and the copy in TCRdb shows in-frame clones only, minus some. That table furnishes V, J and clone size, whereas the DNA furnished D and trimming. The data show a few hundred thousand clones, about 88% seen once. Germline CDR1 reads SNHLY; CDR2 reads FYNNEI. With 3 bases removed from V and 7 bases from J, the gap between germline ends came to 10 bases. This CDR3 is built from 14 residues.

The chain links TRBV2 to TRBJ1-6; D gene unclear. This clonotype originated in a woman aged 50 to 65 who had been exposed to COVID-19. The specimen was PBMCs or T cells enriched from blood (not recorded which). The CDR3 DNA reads TGTGCCAGCAGTGAGACGCGCGGGAATTCACCCCTCCACTTT. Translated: CASSETRGNSPLHF.